The rows below give T cell receptor beta chains drawn from one sample of a study of blood T cell repertoires in COVID-19. The assay was immunoSEQ multiplex PCR, and TCRdb's table has in-frame clones only and misses some. This table holds about 190,000 clones, around 85% found once. Sequencing was performed on PBMCs or T cells enriched from blood (not recorded which). Receptor source: a young woman who had recovered from COVID-19. Both conserved end residues are part of each CDR3. A D gene is named only where the DNA matches it firmly. A row's size may be missing; if present it is once, few, many or a size class.

cdr3_nt | cdr3_aa | d_call | cdr3_length | j_call | v_call | clone_size
TGCGCCAGCAGCACCGGGACAGGCGTTCAGCCCCAGCATTTT | CASSTGTGVQPQHF | TRBD1 | 14 | TRBJ1-5 | TRBV10-1 | -
TGTGCCAGCAGCAGAGCGGAGCCCTACGAGCAGTACTTC | CASSRAEPYEQYF | - | 13 | TRBJ2-7 | TRBV11-2 | -
TGTGCCAGCTCACCACTCGGCGGTGGGCTAGCGGGAGCCTACGAGCAGTACTTC | CASSPLGGGLAGAYEQYF | TRBD2 | 18 | TRBJ2-7 | TRBV18 | -
TGTGCCAGCAGCTTCGGACAGGTTCGGCGGGAAAAACTGTTTTTT | CASSFGQVRREKLFF | TRBD1 | 15 | TRBJ1-4 | TRBV7-2 | once
TGTGCCAGCAGTTCTCGACAGGGGGCTTTTTTATCGGATGAAAAACTGTTTTTT | CASSSRQGAFLSDEKLFF | TRBD1 | 18 | TRBJ1-4 | TRBV5-4 | -
TGTGCCAGTAGTATAGGACAGATTAGCACAGATACGCAGTATTTT | CASSIGQISTDTQYF | - | 15 | TRBJ2-3 | TRBV19 | -
TGTGCCAGTAGTACGGGGAACACTGAAGCTTTCTTT | CASSTGNTEAFF | - | 12 | TRBJ1-1 | TRBV19 | -
TGCGCCAGCAGCTTGGGGCCAGGGCCTGGAAACACCATATATTTT | CASSLGPGPGNTIYF | - | 15 | TRBJ1-3 | TRBV5-1 | once
TGCGCCAGCAGTGAGTCTATGGGGCGACTAGCGGGGTATCAAGAGACCCAGTACTTC | CASSESMGRLAGYQETQYF | TRBD2 | 19 | TRBJ2-5 | TRBV10-2 | -
TGTGCCAGCGGGGGGACCTACGAGCAGTACTTC | CASGGTYEQYF | - | 11 | TRBJ2-7 | TRBV9 | once
TGTGCCAGCAGCCCGACTAGCGGGAGCTACGAGCAGTACTTC | CASSPTSGSYEQYF | TRBD2 | 14 | TRBJ2-7 | TRBV7-6 | -
TGCGCCAGCAGCTTGGGGGACTCGTTTTATCAGCCCCAGCATTTT | CASSLGDSFYQPQHF | - | 15 | TRBJ1-5 | TRBV5-1 | -
TGTGCCAGCTACTCCGGGCAGGGAAGAGCCCAGTACTTC | CASYSGQGRAQYF | - | 13 | TRBJ2-5 | TRBV28 | -
TGTGCCTGGACCCCAGGGACAGATACGCAGTATTTT | CAWTPGTDTQYF | - | 12 | TRBJ2-3 | TRBV30 | -
TGTGCCAGCAGTTACGGACAGGGGGGCCACACTGAAGCTTTCTTT | CASSYGQGGHTEAFF | TRBD1 | 15 | TRBJ1-1 | TRBV6-5 | -
TGTGCCAGCAGTGAAGCCTCTAGTCCTAGGAATTCACCCCTCCACTTT | CASSEASSPRNSPLHF | - | 16 | TRBJ1-6 | TRBV6-1 | -
TGTGCCAGCAGCCCGGGGGCGCGGGAGACTGAAGCTTTCTTT | CASSPGARETEAFF | - | 14 | TRBJ1-1 | TRBV7-8 | -
TGTGCCAGTAGTATACTTGAGGGGGATCAGCCCCAGCATTTT | CASSILEGDQPQHF | - | 14 | TRBJ1-5 | TRBV19 | -
TGTGCCAGTAGTACGGGGGGCACAGATACGCAGTATTTT | CASSTGGTDTQYF | - | 13 | TRBJ2-3 | TRBV19 | -
TGTGCCAGCAGTTTGGACAGGGCGGGCACCGGGGAGCTGTTTTTT | CASSLDRAGTGELFF | TRBD1 | 15 | TRBJ2-2 | TRBV28 | few
TGTGCCTGGAGTTCGGACAGGGGGCCCACAGATACGCAGTATTTT | CAWSSDRGPTDTQYF | TRBD1 | 15 | TRBJ2-3 | TRBV30 | -
TGTGCCAGCAGTGGATACTCGGGACAGTTCACCGGGGAGCTGTTTTTT | CASSGYSGQFTGELFF | TRBD1 | 16 | TRBJ2-2 | TRBV28 | -
TGTGCCAGCAGCGTCTTCCCTAGCGGGATTGGGAATGAGCAGTTCTTC | CASSVFPSGIGNEQFF | TRBD2 | 16 | TRBJ2-1 | TRBV11-1 | -
TGTGCCAGCAGCTTAAGGGGCCGTCGCTACAATGAGCAGTTCTTC | CASSLRGRRYNEQFF | - | 15 | TRBJ2-1 | TRBV7-8 | -
TGTGCCAGCAGCTCGTTTGGGGCGGAAGAGACCCAGTACTTC | CASSSFGAEETQYF | - | 14 | TRBJ2-5 | TRBV7-2 | -
TGTGCCAGCAGCTCCGGACAGGAAAACTCCTATAATTCACCCCTCCACTTT | CASSSGQENSYNSPLHF | TRBD1 | 17 | TRBJ1-6 | TRBV5-4 | -
TGTGCCAGCAGCCTTCTAACATGGAGCTCTGGGGCCAACGTCCTGACTTTC | CASSLLTWSSGANVLTF | - | 17 | TRBJ2-6 | TRBV7-2 | -